A selection of T cell receptor beta chains follows, all from one sample in a study of blood T cells in healthy people across ages. From the 5' RACE reads, TCRdb called clonotypes with MiXCR, one entry per CDR3 protein. Of some 800,000 distinct CDR3 sequences in the sample, 20% to 30% were seen once. This sample also appeared in a second study, on T cells of mothers and their children.

Sequenced input: blood. The receptors were sampled from a boy under 18 in good health. The CDR3 runs from the conserved cysteine through the conserved F or W. The order of the fields is D gene, V gene, clone size, J gene, CDR3 protein, CDR3 DNA. A D gene is named only where the DNA matches it firmly. Some rows have no size entry. The others give once, few or many, or a class for an expanded clone.

-	TRBV5-6	many	TRBJ2-7	CASSLASGQPSF	TGTGCCAGCAGCTTGGCCAGCGGTCAGCCTTCCTTC
-	TRBV9	few	TRBJ1-5	CASSVGDTSNQPQHF	TGTGCCAGCAGCGTCGGGGACACGAGCAATCAGCCCCAGCATTTT
-	TRBV5-5	few	TRBJ2-4	CASSPRGVGGAGNIQYF	TGTGCCAGCAGCCCTCGTGGGGTTGGAGGGGCCGGAAACATTCAGTACTTC
TRBD1	TRBV7-8	-	TRBJ2-5	CASSLADRKRETQYF	TGTGCCAGCAGCTTAGCGGACAGGAAAAGGGAGACCCAGTACTTC
TRBD2	TRBV6-5	-	TRBJ2-7	CASSYSSGDYIYEQYF	TGTGCCAGCAGTTACTCATCTGGGGACTATATCTACGAGCAGTACTTC
TRBD1	TRBV3-1	-	TRBJ1-2	CASSQPGQGAYGYTF	TGTGCCAGCAGCCAACCGGGACAGGGGGCATATGGCTACACCTTC
TRBD2	TRBV29-1	-	TRBJ2-7	CSVEGLAGGPKQYF	TGCAGCGTTGAAGGGCTAGCGGGGGGGCCAAAGCAGTACTTC
TRBD2	TRBV7-9	few	TRBJ2-7	CASSTSGGGYEQYF	TGTGCCAGCAGTACTAGCGGGGGTGGTTACGAGCAGTACTTC
-	TRBV29-1	few	TRBJ1-1	CSVEDQLMNTEAFF	TGCAGCGTTGAAGATCAGCTCATGAACACTGAAGCTTTCTTT
TRBD2	TRBV5-1	-	TRBJ2-3	CASRGLAGGPRATDTQYF	TGCGCCAGCAGGGGACTAGCGGGAGGCCCTAGGGCCACAGATACGCAGTATTTT
TRBD1	TRBV2	few	TRBJ1-6	CASSPGTGGRGSPLHF	TGTGCCAGCAGTCCCGGGACAGGGGGCAGGGGTTCACCCCTCCACTTT
TRBD2	TRBV7-3	-	TRBJ2-3	CASSSSGGHSTDTQYF	TGTGCCAGCAGCTCTAGCGGGGGGCATAGCACAGATACGCAGTATTTT
-	TRBV5-1	-	TRBJ2-7	CASSLALPAGEQYF	TGCGCCAGCAGCTTGGCTTTGCCAGCCGGGGAGCAGTACTTC
-	TRBV27	few	TRBJ2-1	CASSVTLGPPNEQFF	TGTGCCAGCAGCGTCACCCTGGGGCCTCCCAATGAGCAGTTCTTC
-	TRBV29-1	-	TRBJ1-2	CSVEDPDRISGYTF	TGCAGCGTTGAAGATCCCGATAGGATATCTGGCTACACCTTC
-	TRBV21-1	few	TRBJ2-4	CASSPQTVAKNIQYF	TGTGCCAGCAGCCCCCAGACGGTAGCCAAAAACATTCAGTACTTC
-	TRBV29-1	few	TRBJ2-2	CSVEKLEDKTGELFF	TGCAGCGTTGAAAAACTAGAGGATAAGACCGGGGAGCTGTTTTTT
-	TRBV12-3/TRBV12-4	once	TRBJ2-5	CASSLPGDFQETQYF	TGTGCCAGCAGTTTACCTGGGGACTTTCAAGAGACCCAGTACTTC
-	TRBV15	few	TRBJ2-5	CATSRDGTGLVQETQYF	TGTGCCACCAGCAGAGATGGGACAGGACTAGTACAAGAGACCCAGTACTTC
-	TRBV5-5	few	TRBJ1-4	CASSPFVGPSGEKLFF	TGTGCCAGCAGCCCTTTCGTGGGGCCGTCGGGTGAAAAACTGTTTTTT
TRBD1	TRBV3-1	-	TRBJ1-1	CASSFRDRNTEAFF	TGTGCCAGCAGCTTCCGGGACAGGAACACTGAAGCTTTCTTT
TRBD2	TRBV3-1	-	TRBJ2-1	CASSQRRGGSYNEQFF	TGTGCCAGCAGCCAACGGCGGGGGGGCTCCTACAATGAGCAGTTCTTC
-	TRBV20-1	few	TRBJ1-5	CSASVGPDQPQHF	TGCAGTGCTAGTGTGGGGCCAGATCAGCCCCAGCATTTT